Sequencing of this TCR beta chain was carried out in a study of CD8 T cells in ankylosing spondylitis. This clonotype was seen ten or more times. Its antigen is not known. The germline V gene encodes CDR1 DFQATT and CDR2 SNEGSKA (reference sequence). V was pared by 6 bases and J by 6 bases, with 15 bases between. The CDR3 runs to 13 residues. In TCRdb, the 5' RACE reads were re-called with MiXCR into one record per CDR3 protein. Of roughly 250,000 distinct CDR3 sequences in the sample, roughly 8.6% were seen once. Overall study findings and caveats: Earlier work had already found some motif variants in reactive arthritis synovial fluid and blood.

This clonotype was obtained from a male donor with ankylosing spondylitis or in good health (not recorded which). The chain has TRBV20-1 and TRBJ2-1; D not resolved. The sample consisted of blood, either unsorted or a sorted T cell fraction (not recorded which). CDR3 sequence (DNA): TGCAGTGCCCCGCCCCAGGTTCGCAATGAGCAGTTCTTC. It specifies CSAPPQVRNEQFF.